These 25 T cell receptor beta chains came from one sample sequenced in a study of shared clonotypes between healthy human individuals. TCRdb keeps only in-frame clones here, not all; method: immunoSEQ multiplex PCR. This table has about 1.1 million clones, approximately 78% appearing once. Sequences were obtained from memory CD4+ T cells from PBMCs. Subset in this sample: CD45RA-negative fraction. The receptors stem from a man aged 18 to 30 in good health. Some clones in this sample may be carry-over from other donors' samples.

This rearrangement joins TRBV27 to TRBJ2-7; 8 bases agree with TRBD1. Unmatched junction bases numbered 19, after V lost 2 bases and J lost 4 bases. From germline, CDR1 is MNHEY and CDR2 SMNVEV (reference sequence). CDR3 size: 19 residues. For the CDR3, the DNA is TGTGCCAGCAGTTTAGTCGGGACAGGTGGGTCAACGTGGCTTTACGAGCAGTACTTC. It translates to CASSLVGTGGSTWLYEQYF.

This chain links TRBV30 with TRBJ1-2; D possibly corresponds to TRBD1 (5 bases). The V gene's germline CDR1 is GTSNPN and CDR2 SVGIG (reference sequence). V shed 2 bases and J shed 6 bases, with 28 bases lying between them. The CDR3 is 18 residues long. CDR3 loop: CAWSTYPWVGRDLDGYTF. Written as DNA, the CDR3 is TGTGCCTGGAGTACCTACCCGTGGGTTGGCAGGGATTTGGATGGCTACACCTTC.

The chain has TRBV28 and TRBJ2-7; the match to TRBD2 covers 8 bases. The CDR3 spans 14 residues. J lost 8 bases, V lost 2 bases, and 8 bases had no gene match. Germline V gives CDR1 MDHEN, CDR2 SYDVKM. The CDR3 protein is CASSLLAGSSQQYF. The CDR3 DNA reads as TGTGCCAGCAGTTTACTAGCGGGTTCTTCTCAGCAGTACTTC.

The chain uses TRBV9 and TRBJ1-1; D not resolved. V gave up 3 bases and J gave up 7 bases, with 10 bases separating them. The germline CDR1 and CDR2 sequences are SGDLS and YYNGEE. CDR3 length: 12 residues. The CDR3: CASSAWDGEAFF. The CDR3 DNA sequence: TGTGCCAGCAGCGCTTGGGATGGTGAAGCTTTCTTT.

This clone was recorded at least ten times. V usage is TRBV11-2 and J usage is TRBJ1-3; D remains ambiguous. The ends were cut back, 5 bases at V and 0 bases at J, with 11 bases in the middle. The CDR3 contains 15 residues. CDR1 is SGHAT and CDR2 is FQNNGV in the germline V gene. The CDR3 reads CASSLPSHSGNTIYF. CDR3 in DNA: TGTGCCAGCAGCCTCCCCAGTCACTCTGGAAACACCATATATTTT.

The chain links TRBV11-1 to TRBJ2-7; no reliable D call. The CDR3 totals 16 residues. Trimming took off 0 bases at V and 3 bases at J, with 15 bases between the two ends. Germline V lookup: CDR1 SGHAT, CDR2 FQDESV (reference sequence). Here the CDR3 DNA reads TGTGCCAGCAGCTTAGCAGGGTCCCAATCAAGCTACGAGCAGTACTTC. As protein: CASSLAGSQSSYEQYF.

The rearrangement links TRBV4-3 to TRBJ2-3, with D uncertain. Germline CDR1 reads LGHNA; CDR2 reads YSLEER. V lost 3 bases and J lost 0, with 10 bases in between. This CDR3 comprises 15 residues. The CDR3 region is CASSQQLTSTDTQYF. CDR3 bases: TGCGCCAGCAGCCAGCAGCTTACTAGCACAGATACGCAGTATTTT.

This rearrangement joins TRBV6-6 to TRBJ2-3, with D maybe TRBD1 (6 bases). This CDR3 has 13 amino acids. Germline CDR1 is MNHNY and CDR2 is SVGAGI (reference sequence). Between the trimmed V and J ends, which lost 3 bases and 4 bases, there was a span of 8 bases. CDR3 in DNA: TGTGCCAGCAGTTATTACAGGGCAGATACGCAGTATTTT. Its translation: CASSYYRADTQYF.

With respect to this clone: The same CDR3 also results from other DNA sequences found in this sample. V gene TRBV9 combines with J gene TRBJ2-6, with D uncertain. Germline CDR1 SGDLS, CDR2 YYNGEE. The CDR3 loop spans 13 amino acids. V lost 7 bases to trimming and J lost 0 bases, with 5 bases between them. The DNA for the CDR3 is TGTGCCAGCGGCTACTCTGGGGCCAACGTCCTGACTTTC. Translation gives CASGYSGANVLTF.

The rearrangement links TRBV4-1 to TRBJ2-7; TRBD1 aligns across 10 bases. Losses at the gene ends were 5 bases for V and 3 bases for J; bases not matched to a gene: 4. The CDR3 extends over 14 amino acids. CDR1 is MGHRA, CDR2 YSYEKL, per germline. DNA of the CDR3: TGCGCCAGCAGCACCCGGACAGGGGGCTACGAGCAGTACTTC. Its translation: CASSTRTGGYEQYF.

The chain is built from TRBV5-8 and TRBJ1-2; weak D call: TRBD1 (6 bases). The V end lost 0 bases, the J end lost 0 bases, and 18 bases lay between the germline ends. Germline CDR1 and CDR2: SGHTS and YDEGEE. This CDR3 spans 18 amino acids. The CDR3 DNA sequence: TGTGCCAGCAGCTTGGTGCCACCCGGGACACCCCCTAACTATGGCTACACCTTC. This gives the protein CASSLVPPGTPPNYGYTF.

The chain links TRBV14 to TRBJ2-2; 9 bases are a match to TRBD1. J was trimmed by 2 bases and V by 2 bases; bases with no gene match: 3. This CDR3 contains 16 residues. Germline values: CDR1 SGHDN, CDR2 FVKESK. In DNA, the CDR3 is TGTGCCAGCAGCCAAAGACAGGGGGTCAACACCGGGGAGCTGTTTTTT. Translation gives CASSQRQGVNTGELFF.

The CDR3 loop reads CASSLVQLANEQFF. Here the CDR3 DNA reads TGTGCCAGCAGCTTAGTCCAGCTAGCCAATGAGCAGTTCTTC. The chain couples TRBV7-9 to TRBJ2-1, with D maybe TRBD2 (5 bases). CDR1 is SEHNR, CDR2 FQNEAQ, per germline (reference sequence). There are 14 residues in the CDR3. Trimming stripped 1 base from V and 6 bases from J, with 10 bases between.

This clone has just a few counts. V is TRBV2 and J is TRBJ2-5; 9 bases line up with TRBD1. V shed 5 bases and J 4 bases; nucleotides not matched to a gene: 5. Germline V CDR1 and CDR2: SNHLY, FYNNEI. CDR3 length equals 14 residues. DNA of the CDR3: TGTGCCAGCAGTTGGACAGGGGAGATAGAGACCCAGTACTTC. It is translated as CASSWTGEIETQYF. Based on the CDR3 plus reference TRBV2 and TRBJ2-5, the full variable domain is EPEVTQTPSHQVTQMGQEVILRCVPISNHLYFYWYRQILGQKVEFLVSFYNNEISEKSEIFDDQFSVERPDGSNFTLKIRSTKLEDSAMYFCASSWTGEIETQYFGPGTRLLVL.

V and J are TRBV28 and TRBJ1-3; 7 bases match TRBD1. Germline assignment: CDR1 MDHEN and CDR2 SYDVKM. V was pared by 5 bases and J by 4 bases, with 2 bases of the junction left unmatched. This CDR3 spans 13 amino acids. The CDR3 loop is CASSLDRGNTIYF. The CDR3 DNA reads as TGTGCCAGCAGTCTGGACAGGGGAAACACCATATATTTT.

The chain recombines TRBV30 with TRBJ2-7, with 9 bases aligning to TRBD1. Germline V CDR1 and CDR2: GTSNPN, SVGIG (reference sequence). Losses at the gene ends were 5 bases for V and 2 bases for J; bases not matched to a gene: 4. This CDR3 is built from 13 residues. The CDR3 is CAWRTGGPYEQYF. The CDR3 nucleotides read TGTGCCTGGCGTACAGGGGGCCCCTACGAGCAGTACTTC.

This chain links TRBV5-4 with TRBJ2-1, with TRBD1 matching 7 bases. The CDR3 extends over 16 amino acids. V lost 4 bases to trimming and J lost 0 bases; unmatched junction nucleotides: 7. Germline lookup yields CDR1 SGHNT and CDR2 YYREEE (reference sequence). CDR3 coding DNA: TGTGCCAGCAGCAGATGGACAGGTAGCTCCTACAATGAGCAGTTCTTC. Translation gives CASSRWTGSSYNEQFF.

The DNA of the CDR3 is TGCGCCAGCAGCCCAGATCCCCAGGGCAATCAGCCCCAGCATTTT. It encodes CASSPDPQGNQPQHF. The chain joins TRBV5-1 to TRBJ1-5; no firm D call. Between the trimmed V and J ends, which lost 4 bases and 2 bases, there was a span of 13 bases. CDR1 SGHRS and CDR2 YFSETQ come from the germline V gene. The CDR3 has 15 amino acids.

The V gene is TRBV19, the J gene TRBJ1-5, with TRBD1 matching over 10 bases. The CDR3 loop spans 16 amino acids. The J segment lost 5 bases and the V segment lost 5 bases, leaving 9 bases of the junction unmatched. CDR1 and CDR2 (germline): LNHDA, SQIVND (reference sequence). The CDR3 nucleotides are TGTGCCAGTAGTGCTCGGGACAGGGGTACCGATCAGCCCCAGCATTTT. The encoded protein is CASSARDRGTDQPQHF.

This clone was found many times. The chain couples TRBV11-1 to TRBJ2-1; 11 nucleotides match TRBD2. V lost 5 bases and J lost 6; bases outside the gene matches: 6. Germline CDR1 is SGHAT and CDR2 is FQDESV (reference sequence). The CDR3 runs to 15 residues. CDR3 bases: TGTGCCAGCAGCCTAGGACTAGCGGGCACCAATGAGCAGTTCTTC. It translates to CASSLGLAGTNEQFF.

The genes are TRBV27 and TRBJ2-1; D unresolved. Germline V gives CDR1 MNHEY, CDR2 SMNVEV (reference sequence). The CDR3 consists of 15 residues. Trimming stripped 2 bases from V and 8 bases from J, with 16 bases between. The CDR3 DNA is TGTGCCAGCAGTTTAAAGGGCCCCGCATTCCATGAGCAGTTCTTC. Encoded protein: CASSLKGPAFHEQFF.

The J gene is TRBJ2-6, the V gene TRBV30; TRBD2 matches at 7 bases. V was pared by 4 bases and J by 1 base, with 7 bases of the junction left unmatched. Germline lookup yields CDR1 GTSNPN and CDR2 SVGIG (reference sequence). This CDR3 is 16 amino acids long. The CDR3 sequence: CAWTGTTWSGANVLTF. The CDR3 coding sequence is TGTGCCTGGACCGGGACTACCTGGTCTGGGGCCAACGTCCTGACTTTC. The variable domain in full, completed from reference TRBV30 and TRBJ2-6, reads SQTIHQWPATLVQPVGSPLSLECTVEGTSNPNLYWYRQAAGRGLQLLFYSVGIGQISSEVPQNLSASRPQDRQFILSSKKLLLSDSGFYLCAWTGTTWSGANVLTFGAGSRLTVL.

This chain connects TRBV4-1 to TRBJ2-3, with D unclear. V gave up 0 bases and J gave up 0 bases, with 7 bases separating them. The CDR3 totals 15 residues. Germline values: CDR1 MGHRA, CDR2 YSYEKL. In DNA form, the CDR3 reads TGCGCCAGCAGCCAAGAAAGCGCAAGCACAGATACGCAGTATTTT. It codes for CASSQESASTDTQYF.

The chain employs TRBV11-2 and TRBJ2-1; D gene ambiguous. CDR1 SGHAT and CDR2 FQNNGV come from the germline V gene. There are 18 residues in the CDR3. Trimming cost V 2 bases and J 0 bases, with 17 bases left between them. The chain's CDR3 is CASSLTRARKSSYNEQFF. The CDR3 coding sequence is TGTGCCAGCAGCTTAACCCGGGCGCGGAAGAGCTCCTACAATGAGCAGTTCTTC.

This sequence joins TRBV11-3 and TRBJ2-3; no reliable D call. This CDR3 contains 15 residues. Germline CDR1 reads SGHNT; CDR2 reads YENEEA. V lost 3 bases and J 3 bases, leaving 13 bases between the germline ends. The CDR3 DNA sequence: TGTGCCAGCAGCTTTTCCGGTGGCAGTACAGATACGCAGTATTTT. Its protein is CASSFSGGSTDTQYF.